Sequencing of this TCR beta chain was carried out in a study of blood T cell repertoires in COVID-19. Study information: Both acute and convalescent COVID-19 samples were obtained from the United States, Italy and Spain. Sources were T cells, B-cell-depleted T cells, or PBMCs; the material itself was cDNA or gDNA.

Original processing methods: Quantification of nucleated cells was approximated via reference gene primer amplification. This table comes from immunoSEQ multiplex PCR, and its TCRdb copy is limited to in-frame clones, with some not included. V, J and clone size were drawn from that table, and D and trimming were deduced from the DNA. Of over 40,000 clones listed, 75% to 85% are singletons. CDR1 LGHNA and CDR2 YNFKEQ come from the germline V gene. CDR3 length: 18 residues. The V gene lost 1 base and the J gene lost 2 bases, with 18 bases spanning the gap. The sample comprised peripheral blood. This clonotype originated in a human donor in a cohort sampled during active COVID-19. The chain uses TRBV4-2 and TRBJ1-5; D may be TRBD1 (5 bases). The chain's CDR3 is CASSQGEGLGGRNQPQHF. The CDR3 DNA is TGTGCCAGCAGCCAAGGAGAGGGCCTGGGGGGACGCAATCAGCCCCAGCATTTT.